This TCR beta chain is from a study of cytomegalovirus exposure and HLA in healthy donors (dated by TCRdb to the late 2010s). Some background on the complete study: In an earlier analysis of 450 to 750 of the donors, under 300 Gb of sequence data and roughly 100 million unique TCR beta sequences from about 179 million T cells were reported. Approximately 300 gigabases of sequencing data and around 87 million unique TCR sequences were included in an early release covering 550 to 800 HLA-typed donors. The genetic ancestry cluster associated with self-reported Caucasian donors included approximately 85% of the roughly 390 genotyped donors. The study was designed to test whether signatures of past pathogen exposure could be identified by cataloging public T cell receptors. The study profiled the T cell repertoires of about 720 subjects by immunosequencing and related them to cytomegalovirus serostatus. In addition to the first cohort of roughly 670 subjects, a separate validation cohort of 130 or so different subjects was used. To predict cytomegalovirus infection status, the study combined high-throughput TCR immunosequencing, statistical association of individual TCRs with disease status, and machine learning. A later analysis re-examined previously published TCR beta repertoires from roughly 650 donors and added high-resolution HLA genotyping to investigate patterns of TCR occurrence. The later analysis used no new phenotypic data to find candidate immune exposures, relying instead on TCR beta sequences and their occurrence across donors. To decide whether each TCR beta V gene segment behaved as functional or pseudogenic, an earlier analysis of some 580 of the donors relied on high-throughput TCR beta sequencing. Alongside the repertoire data, information on donor age, sex, ethnicity and CMV serostatus was compiled. A later genetic analysis used genome-wide SNP genotypes for about three fifths of the roughly 700 donors, treating that subset as a discovery cohort. Every discovery cohort repertoire had been produced on one sequencing platform. HLA typing included class I and class II loci at four-digit resolution. The number of typed donors differed by locus: roughly 629-640 for A, B, C, DRB1 and DQB1; approximately 520 for DQA1; about 600 for DPA1; and some 430 for DPB1. Because of strong linkage in the cohort, five DR-DQ haplotypes were treated as single units for association and clustering. Among approximately 370 genotyped donors of the cohort, an average of about 220,000 unique TCR beta nucleotide sequences was sequenced per donor, of which 15% to 20% were non-productive.

Based on the germline V gene, the CDR1 and CDR2 sequences are MNHEY and SVGAGI. The CDR3 has 15 amino acids, counting the end cysteine and phenylalanine. Just CDR3 DNA is preserved here, 45 bases in frame from base 1. V is clipped by 6 bases and J by 14 bases, and the sequence between their germline boundaries is 23 bases long. The method behind the library was the immunoSEQ multiplex PCR assay. For the multiplex PCR, a mixture combining 60 forward primers for TCR Vbeta segments and 13 reverse primers for TCR Jbeta segments was used. The CDR3 region of rearranged TCR beta genes was amplified from genomic DNA by a multiplex PCR assay. Amplified TCR beta libraries were sequenced as 87-base-pair reads on the Illumina HiSeq System. The published analysis was carried out like this. In a later analysis, tens of millions of unique TCR beta chains were counted across the roughly 670 repertoires, and roughly 11 million of these chains were shared by at least two donors. Raw reads were error-corrected and collapsed into unique sequences with a nearest-neighbor algorithm that merged closely related sequences to remove PCR and sequencing errors. V, D and J gene segments were assigned by aligning CDR3 sequences to IMGT reference sequences. For a sequence to be retained, a match of at least six nucleotides to both a V gene segment and a J gene segment was required. Rearrangements were called productive when the CDR3 lacked stop codons and stayed in frame with V and J; all others were non-productive. CDR3 was defined by IMGT convention, running from the second conserved V-encoded cysteine to the conserved J-encoded phenylalanine. The earlier analysis of 500 to 650 of the donors excluded any sequence lacking an unambiguous match to a single V gene segment. An earlier analysis of several hundred of the donors called V segments functional above 56.7% productive rearrangements and segregating when the between-donor standard deviation exceeded 5%. A statistical classification framework was built to diagnose cytomegalovirus status from the catalog of TCR beta chain sequences. In a later analysis, TCR nucleotide sequences were compared against IMGT/GENE-DB human TR gene sequences so that V and J genes could be assigned. In a later analysis, CDR3 sequences and most-parsimonious VDJ recombination scenarios were assigned using the TCRdist pipeline. In a later analysis, every TCR beta chain was defined by the combination of its CDR3 amino acid sequence and its V-gene family, and reads without a unique V-gene family were dropped. As a way to deal with suspected cross-contamination and a sequencing artifact, a later analysis dropped approximately 590 nucleotide sequences that were highly shared and had low generation probability. In a later analysis, a clonal expansion index for each public chain was calculated from normalized within-repertoire ranks of inferred template counts. A later analysis computed generation probabilities with a VDJ recombination model fitted to out-of-frame rearrangements, and checked the results against IGoR. In a later analysis, hypergeometric tests were used to score TCR-TCR, TCR-HLA and TCR-CMV co-occurrence, with a repertoire-size bias correction applied to TCR pairs. A later analysis estimated false discovery rates by permuting HLA or CMV assignments 20 times. In a later analysis, co-occurring TCRs were grouped with DBSCAN, and TCRdist sequence similarity was added when clustering was performed within HLA-allele-positive subsets. For co-occurrence clustering, repertoires with fewer than 30,000 or more than 120,000 public chains were excluded, along with roughly 5 repertoires with anomalous nucleotide sharing. TCRdb obtained this table from immuneACCESS and retained in-frame rearrangements with V and J assigned. These tables miss some clones; where compared with another copy, unresolved V genes account for less than half of the shortfall, and the remainder is unexplained. D and trimming were read from the DNA, whereas the V and J calls and clone size are those reported in that table. For this sample there are 150,000 to 200,000 clones; about three quarters appear just once. The ten largest clones capture approximately 2% of the sample.

In its sample, this clone was seen a few times. Its specific antigen is unknown. No quality values exist for individual bases; no much larger clone is one base distant. The cohort was made up of around 720 healthy bone marrow donors. All cohort members were sampled while nominally healthy, although unrecorded immune exposures were likely present. The donor tested CMV seronegative, placing the donor among the 350 to 400 seronegative members of the cohort. Each donor provided a peripheral blood sample, and peripheral blood mononuclear cells were used for TCR beta sequencing. The Qiagen DNeasy Blood Extraction Kit was used to extract genomic DNA from the blood cell samples. Results and caveats for the whole study, not just this receptor: In both the original and validation cohorts, the classifier was reported to diagnose cytomegalovirus status with high specificity and sensitivity. It was suggested by the authors that the approach could potentially be generalized to other disease states and immunological phenotypes. A further reported finding was that TCR beta sequences accurately predicted the HLA-A and HLA-B alleles for most subjects in the first cohort. In an earlier analysis of approximately 600 of the donors, most TCR beta V segments were observed in productive rearrangements about 90% or about 30% of the time, broadly matching IMGT annotations. Roughly uniform sequencing depth across donors was assumed in presence/absence analyses, although this assumption may not hold. In a later genetic analysis, fewer N-insertions in productive TCRs were reported among donors in an Asian-associated ancestry cluster than the approximately 630-donor mean. In a later analysis, most CMV-associated TCR beta chains were found to appear HLA-restricted, with HLA associations seemingly driven largely by CMV exposure. The study gave a list of 150 to 200 TCR beta chains associated with cytomegalovirus. Because counts were too low, more than 15 rarely observed V segments, including chromosome 9 orphons, were left out of the earlier analysis of a few hundred of the donors. Because the 87-base-pair reads could not distinguish some IMGT-functional V segments, including TRBV6-2 and TRBV6-3, those segments were excluded. At a false discovery rate of 0.05, a later analysis linked under 20,000 TCR beta sequences to specific HLA alleles. In this cohort, only TCR beta chains were sequenced, and detectable features were limited by the absence of alpha or paired-chain data. A later analysis found that HLA-associated TCR beta chains were more clonally expanded and had lower generation probabilities than equally common non-associated chains. Several of the top co-occurrence clusters appeared to be linked to parvovirus B19, influenza, CMV and Epstein-Barr virus, according to a later analysis. V-gene and J-gene trimming of TCR beta chains was associated with a missense DCLRE1C variant in a later genetic analysis, and the association was replicated in an independent cohort. While some public TCRs were present in many individuals, most TCR sequences turned up only very rarely across donors. For the cohort, immune exposure information was limited to CMV serostatus. According to a later analysis, TCR association rates differed among HLA loci, with DRB1 alleles showing the most associated TCRs and HLA-C alleles showing the fewest. Because some donors lacked HLA typing at each locus, the association tests relied only on the typed subset. A few of the identified cytomegalovirus-associated TCR beta chains were confirmed in vitro to be specific for cytomegalovirus antigens. Correlated functional status among segregating V segments might be attributable to linkage disequilibrium, but an unknown experimental factor could not be ruled out. Strong co-occurrence of HLA alleles, especially DR and DQ, made assigning TCR associations to individual alleles difficult. The sequencing pipeline was judged likely to have produced a cluster of highly shared sequence variants as a technical artifact.

Source material: PBMCs. The chain is made from TRBV6-5 and TRBJ1-6, and perhaps TRBD1 as D gene, on 6 matching bases. This clonotype was sampled from a female donor in good health and CMV-seronegative. The DNA sequence is as follows: TGTGCCAGCAGCCTTAACGACAGGCTCAGGGTCACCCTCCACTTT. This encodes CASSLNDRLRVTLHF.